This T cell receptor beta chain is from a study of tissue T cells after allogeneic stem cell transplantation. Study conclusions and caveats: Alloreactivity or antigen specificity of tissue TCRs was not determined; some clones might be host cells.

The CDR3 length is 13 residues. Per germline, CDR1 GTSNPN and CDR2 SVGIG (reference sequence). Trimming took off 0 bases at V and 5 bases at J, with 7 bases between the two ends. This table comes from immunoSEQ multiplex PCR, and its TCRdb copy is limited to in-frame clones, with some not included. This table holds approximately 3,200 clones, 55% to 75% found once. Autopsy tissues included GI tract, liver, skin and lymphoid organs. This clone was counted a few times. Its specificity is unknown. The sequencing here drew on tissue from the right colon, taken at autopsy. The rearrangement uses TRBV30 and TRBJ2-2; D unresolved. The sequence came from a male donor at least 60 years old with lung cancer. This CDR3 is CAWSVHGTGELFF. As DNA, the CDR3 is TGTGCCTGGAGTGTACATGGGACCGGGGAGCTGTTTTTT.